This T cell receptor (beta chain) was profiled in a study of cytomegalovirus exposure and HLA in healthy donors. Overall study: The 120 validation repertoires, a later analysis reported, used the same platform as the roughly 730 repertoires from the first cohort. Study observations and caveats: It was confirmed in vitro that three of the CMV-associated chains were specific for CMV antigens.

In germline, CDR1 is MGHRA, CDR2 YSYEKL. Deletions cut 4 bases from V and 1 base from J, with 5 bases between. The CDR3 is 13 amino acids. Donors came from a validation cohort of fewer than 150 subjects, distinct from the first 666-subject cohort. With regard to this clone: Its antigen is unknown.

This table comes from immunoSEQ multiplex PCR, and its TCRdb copy is limited to in-frame clones, with some not included. The repertoire consists of about 53,000 clones, with roughly nine tenths occurring once and the leading ten covering more than 1.4%. Sequencing was performed on PBMCs. The chain couples TRBV4-1 to TRBJ2-1, with D uncertain. The clonotype originates from a man between 18 and 29 years old in good health and CMV-seronegative. CDR3 coding DNA: TGCGCCAGCAGCCGCACATCCTACAATGAGCAGTTCTTC. It translates to CASSRTSYNEQFF.